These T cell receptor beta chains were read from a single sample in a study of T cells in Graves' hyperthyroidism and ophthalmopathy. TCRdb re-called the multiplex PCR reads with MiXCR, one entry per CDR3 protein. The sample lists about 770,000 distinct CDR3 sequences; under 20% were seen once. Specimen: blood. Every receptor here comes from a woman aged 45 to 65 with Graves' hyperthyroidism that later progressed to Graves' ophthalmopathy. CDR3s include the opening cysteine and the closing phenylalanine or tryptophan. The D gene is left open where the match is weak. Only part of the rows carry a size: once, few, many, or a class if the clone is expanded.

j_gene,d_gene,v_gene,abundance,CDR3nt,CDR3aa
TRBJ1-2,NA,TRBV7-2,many,TGTGCCAGCAGCTTAGTCGCCATACACCTGGACTACACCTTC,CASSLVAIHLDYTF
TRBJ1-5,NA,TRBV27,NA,TGTGCCAGCAGGCTGACTAGCAATCAGCCCCAGCATTTT,CASRLTSNQPQHF
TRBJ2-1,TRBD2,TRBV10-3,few,TGTGCCATCAGAGTAGCGGGGGAGTACAATGAGCAGTTCTTC,CAIRVAGEYNEQFF
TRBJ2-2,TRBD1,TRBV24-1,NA,TGTGCCACCGGGGGACAGGGAAACACCGGGGAGCTGTTTTTT,CATGGQGNTGELFF
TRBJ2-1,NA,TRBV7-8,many,TGTGCCAGCAGCTCAGATTTGGCGCAGTTCTTC,CASSSDLAQFF
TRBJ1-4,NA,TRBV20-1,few,TGCAGTGCTACGGCAGCTAATAATGAAAAACTGTTTTTT,CSATAANNEKLFF
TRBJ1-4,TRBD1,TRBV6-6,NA,TGTGCCAGCAGTTACTGGACAGGTTTTAATGAAAAACTGTTTTTT,CASSYWTGFNEKLFF
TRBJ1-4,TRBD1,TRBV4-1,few,TGCGCCAGCAGCACTGGACAGGCGATCGAAAAACTGTTTTTT,CASSTGQAIEKLFF
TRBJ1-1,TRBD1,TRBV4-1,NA,TGCGCCAGCAGCCACCGACAGGGGGCGGGGGGCACTGAAGCTTTCTTT,CASSHRQGAGGTEAFF
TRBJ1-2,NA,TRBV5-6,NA,TGTGCCAGCAGCCGGGGTACATCGGACAGCGGCTACACCTTC,CASSRGTSDSGYTF
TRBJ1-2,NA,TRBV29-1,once,TGCAGCGTTGAAGTCCAGAAACCTTTCTCGGATAACTATGGCTACACCTTC,CSVEVQKPFSDNYGYTF
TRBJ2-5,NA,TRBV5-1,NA,TGCGCCACCAATGCTGGGAGCAGCCCACAAGAGACCCAGTACTTC,CATNAGSSPQETQYF
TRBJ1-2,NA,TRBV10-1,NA,TGCGCCAGCAGTGGATGGCGAGGCTATGGCTACACCTTC,CASSGWRGYGYTF
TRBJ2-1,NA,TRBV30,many,TGTGCCTGGACGGGACAAAGCTCCTACAATGAGCAGTTCTTC,CAWTGQSSYNEQFF
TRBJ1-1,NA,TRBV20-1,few,TGCAGTGCTAATGGGTTATCCACTGAAGCTTTCTTT,CSANGLSTEAFF
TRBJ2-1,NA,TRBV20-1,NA,TGCAGTGCTAGAGATGCGCCTGGGGGAGGGGGACACAATGAGCAGTCCTTC,CSARDAPGGGGHNEQSF
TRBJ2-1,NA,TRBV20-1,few,TGCAGTGCTAGCTTTGCTCTGAATGAGCAGTTCTTC,CSASFALNEQFF
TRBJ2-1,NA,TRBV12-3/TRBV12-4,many,TGTGCCAGCAGTTTAATCAGCGAGGTTGTAACCTACAATGAGCAGTTCTTC,CASSLISEVVTYNEQFF
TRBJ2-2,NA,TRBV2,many,TGTGCCAGCAGTGAGGGCCGTGGGGGGTGGTACACCGGGGAGCTGTTTTTT,CASSEGRGGWYTGELFF
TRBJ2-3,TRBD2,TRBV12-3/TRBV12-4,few,TGTGCCAGCAGTTCTATGGGACTAGCGGGGGGGCCAAGTGGTACGCAGTATTTT,CASSSMGLAGGPSGTQYF
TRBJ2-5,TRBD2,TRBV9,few,TGTGCCAGCAGCGTAGGTCTAGCGGGGGAAGGGGAGACCCAGTACTTC,CASSVGLAGEGETQYF
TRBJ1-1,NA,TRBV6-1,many,TGTGCCAGCAGTGAAGCGGCGGACTTGAACACTGAAGCTTTCTTT,CASSEAADLNTEAFF
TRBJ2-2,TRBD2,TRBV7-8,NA,TGTGCCAGCAGCGTACAACTAGCGGGGGGGCCGTTGAACGGGGAGCTGTTTTTT,CASSVQLAGGPLNGELFF
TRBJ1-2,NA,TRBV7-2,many,TGTGCCAGCAGCTTATCCGCCGGGGGAAAGGGCTACGGCTACACCTTC,CASSLSAGGKGYGYTF
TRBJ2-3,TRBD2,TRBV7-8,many,TGTGCCAGCAGCTTAGGAGCTAGCGGGGACCTCACAGATACGCAGTATTTT,CASSLGASGDLTDTQYF
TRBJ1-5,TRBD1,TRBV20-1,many,TGCAGTGCTAGAGGGGGGGGAGGGGGCCAGCCCCAGCATTTT,CSARGGGGGQPQHF
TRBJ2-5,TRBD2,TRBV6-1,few,TGTGCCAGCAGTGAAGTGGCGGGGGGACGAGAGACCCAGTACTTC,CASSEVAGGRETQYF
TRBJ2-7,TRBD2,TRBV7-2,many,TGTGCCAGCAGCTTAGGGACTAGCGTTAGGGAGCAGTACTTC,CASSLGTSVREQYF
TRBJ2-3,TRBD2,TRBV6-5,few,TGTGCCAGCAGTTACTCGGATCTAGCGGGGGGGGCTCATACGCAGTATTTT,CASSYSDLAGGAHTQYF
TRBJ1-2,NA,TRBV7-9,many,TGTGCCAGCAGCCAACCGAGACGCGCTATCTATGGCTACACCTTC,CASSQPRRAIYGYTF
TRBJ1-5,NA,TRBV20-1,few,TGCAGTGCTGGGAGACAGGCGCCGGATCAGCCCCAGCATTTT,CSAGRQAPDQPQHF
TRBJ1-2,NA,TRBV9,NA,TGTGCCAGCAGCGTAGTAGGGGGGCCCTATGGCTACACCTTC,CASSVVGGPYGYTF
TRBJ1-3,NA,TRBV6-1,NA,TGTGCCAGCACCCTGTGGGCTTCTGGAAACACCATATATTTT,CASTLWASGNTIYF
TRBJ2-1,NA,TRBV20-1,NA,TGCAGTGGGCAGGGGTCATACGGAATGTACAATGAGCAGTTCTTC,CSGQGSYGMYNEQFF
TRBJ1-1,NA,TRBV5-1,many,TGCGCCAGCAGCTCAGACGCGAGGGTGGCTGAAGCTTTCTTT,CASSSDARVAEAFF
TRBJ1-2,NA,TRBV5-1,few,TGCGCCAGCAGCTTGGCCTGGGGGACAACGAATGGCTACACCTTC,CASSLAWGTTNGYTF
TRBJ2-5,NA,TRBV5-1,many,TGTGCCAGCAGCTTAGTAGGACAAGAGACCCAGTACTTC,CASSLVGQETQYF
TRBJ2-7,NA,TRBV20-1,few,TGCAGTGCTAGAGATCCCCAGGTTACCTACGAGCAGTACTTC,CSARDPQVTYEQYF
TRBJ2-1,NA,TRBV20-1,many,TGCAGTGCTTCGGCCAACCGTGAGCAGTTCTTC,CSASANREQFF
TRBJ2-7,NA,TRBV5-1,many,TGCGCCAGCAGCTTTACAGGGTCGGCCGAGCAGTACTTC,CASSFTGSAEQYF
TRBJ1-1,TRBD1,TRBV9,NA,TGTGCCAGCAGCGACGACAGGGAGGTTTTGACTGAAGCTTTCTTT,CASSDDREVLTEAFF
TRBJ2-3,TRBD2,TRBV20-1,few,TGCAGTGCTAGGAGACTAGCGGGGGGCCCTATACCTATCACAGATACGCAGTATTTT,CSARRLAGGPIPITDTQYF
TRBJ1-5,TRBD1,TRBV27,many,TGTGCCAGCAGCCGAACGACAGGGAATCAGCCCCAGCATTTT,CASSRTTGNQPQHF
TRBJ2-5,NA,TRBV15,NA,TGTGCCACCAGCAGAGATCCGGGCAGCGAGCAAGAGACCCAGTACTTC,CATSRDPGSEQETQYF
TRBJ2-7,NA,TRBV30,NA,TGTGCCTGGGCCTTTCGGGCGTGGCGGGGGCCTTATTACGAGCAGTACTTC,CAWAFRAWRGPYYEQYF
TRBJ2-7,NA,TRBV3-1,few,TGTGCCAGCAGCCAACCCCTTTCAGGGGCTACCTACGAGCAGTACTTC,CASSQPLSGATYEQYF